The text below deals with one T cell receptor beta chain. Antigen unknown. The time point: newly diagnosed, previously untreated cHL patient sample. Purified CD4+ T cells were obtained from thawed PBMCs through magnetic negative selection. This record belongs to a study of PD-1 blockade in classical Hodgkin lymphoma. Study-wide results and caveats: Newly diagnosed patients were reported to exhibit reduced baseline TCR diversity relative to healthy donors.

CDR1 is MDHEN, CDR2 SYDVKM, per germline. This CDR3 has 15 residues. V was clipped by 5 bases and J by 3 bases; unmatched bases: 5. Here immunoSEQ multiplex PCR was the method, and the copy in TCRdb shows in-frame clones only, minus some. The repertoire has just under 20,000 clones, roughly four fifths of them found once; the top ten carry more than 0.9%. Sequencing used CD4+ T cells from blood. The sequence was collected from a human donor with classical Hodgkin lymphoma. The chain recombines TRBV28 with TRBJ2-3; 10 bases align to TRBD2. The CDR3 coding sequence is TGTGCCAGCAGTCTTTGGACTAGCGGTACAGATACGCAGTATTTT. Amino acid sequence: CASSLWTSGTDTQYF.